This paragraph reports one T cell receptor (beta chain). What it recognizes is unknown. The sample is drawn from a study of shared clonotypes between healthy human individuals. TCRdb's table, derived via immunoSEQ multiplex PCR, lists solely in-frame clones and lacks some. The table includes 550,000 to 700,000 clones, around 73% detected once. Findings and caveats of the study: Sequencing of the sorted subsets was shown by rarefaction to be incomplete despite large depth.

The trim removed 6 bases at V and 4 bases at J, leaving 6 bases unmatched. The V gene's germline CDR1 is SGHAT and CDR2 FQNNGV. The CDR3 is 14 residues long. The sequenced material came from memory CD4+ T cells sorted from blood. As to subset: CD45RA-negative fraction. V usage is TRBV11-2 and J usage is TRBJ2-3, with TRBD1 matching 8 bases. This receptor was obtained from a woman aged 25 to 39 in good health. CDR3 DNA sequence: TGTGCCAGCAGTCGAAGGACAGGGCCAGATACGCAGTATTTT. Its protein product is CASSRRTGPDTQYF. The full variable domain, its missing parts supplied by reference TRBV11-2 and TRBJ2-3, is EAGVAQSPRYKIIEKRQSVAFWCNPISGHATLYWYQQILGQGPKLLIQFQNNGVVDDSQLPKDRFSAERLKGVDSTLKIQPAKLEDSAVYLCASSRRTGPDTQYFGPGTRLTVL.